One and the same sample provided the 14 T cell receptor beta chains below, sequenced in a study of blood T cell repertoires in COVID-19. Using immunoSEQ multiplex PCR, the repertoire was profiled, and TCRdb retains in-frame clones only, with some absent. Here the sample spans some 85,000 clones, 65% to 80% being singletons. Sequencing was carried out using peripheral blood. The receptors derive from a woman over 75 with active or convalescent COVID-19.

The chain has TRBV25-1 and TRBJ1-5; D remains ambiguous. The CDR3 runs 14 residues. In germline, CDR1 is MGHDK, CDR2 SYGVNS. Deletions cut 2 bases from V and 4 bases from J, with 9 bases between. In nucleotides, the CDR3 is TGTGCCAGCAGTGAACACCGGGATAATCAGCCCCAGCATTTT. Translating it yields CASSEHRDNQPQHF. Full variable domain (outside the CDR3, taken from reference TRBV25-1 and TRBJ1-5): EADIYQTPRYLVIGTGKKITLECSQTMGHDKMYWYQQDPGMELHLIHYSYGVNSTEKGDLSSESTVSRIRTEHFPLTLESARPSHTSQYLCASSEHRDNQPQHFGDGTRLSIL.

This CDR3 reads CASSSGTSGGDTQYF. The CDR3 DNA sequence: TGCGCCAGCAGCTCCGGGACTAGCGGGGGCGATACGCAGTATTTT. The chain is built from TRBV5-1 and TRBJ2-3, with 14 bases that match TRBD2. Losses at the gene ends were 3 bases for V and 6 bases for J; bases not matched to a gene: 3. The CDR3 covers 15 residues. Germline V gene lookup returns CDR1 SGHRS and CDR2 YFSETQ.

The J gene is TRBJ2-1, the V gene TRBV6-5, with TRBD2 matching over 11 bases. Germline assignment: CDR1 MNHEY and CDR2 SVGAGI. The V and J ends lost 7 bases and 4 bases, in that order; junction bases with no gene match: 3. This CDR3 has 14 residues. The CDR3 bases are TGTGCCAGCAATCTAGCGGGGGGATACAATGAGCAGTTCTTC. It specifies CASNLAGGYNEQFF.

The J gene is TRBJ2-4, the V gene TRBV28, with 8 bases matching TRBD1. The germline V gene encodes CDR1 MDHEN and CDR2 SYDVKM. Germline trimming cut 5 bases from V and 9 bases from J; bases unmatched to any gene: 6. The length of the CDR3 is 13 residues. In DNA, the CDR3 is TGTGCCAGCAGTCGACAGGGGTCCGGCATTCAGTACTTC. Encoded protein: CASSRQGSGIQYF.

V gene TRBV5-1 combines with J gene TRBJ2-5; 9 nucleotides line up with TRBD2. Germline CDR1 reads SGHRS; CDR2 reads YFSETQ. The V gene end was trimmed by 4 bases and the J gene end by 6 bases; junction bases not matched to a gene: 10. This CDR3 region has 15 residues. CDR3 nucleotide sequence: TGCGCCAGCAGCCCCGGGGCTAGCGGGGTAAAGACCCAGTACTTC. This gives the protein CASSPGASGVKTQYF.

V is TRBV7-8 and J is TRBJ2-4, with 7 bases matching TRBD1. Germline assignment: CDR1 SGHVS and CDR2 FQNEAQ. CDR3 length: 18 residues. Trimming cost V 5 bases and J 9 bases; bases outside gene matches: 22. For the CDR3, the DNA is TGTGCCAGCAGCCTACCGACTCGAATGGCAGGGGGTAGGGGCATTCAGTACTTC. Residues: CASSLPTRMAGGRGIQYF.

J is TRBJ2-3 and V is TRBV19; TRBD2 matches at 7 bases. The trim removed 7 bases at V and 1 base at J, leaving 11 bases unmatched. CDR3 size: 16 residues. CDR1 LNHDA and CDR2 SQIVND come from the germline V gene (reference sequence). CDR3: CASTQREGPGTDTQYF. CDR3 nucleotides: TGTGCCAGTACTCAGAGGGAGGGACCGGGCACAGATACGCAGTATTTT.

This chain connects TRBV10-3 to TRBJ1-1; the match to TRBD1 covers 8 bases. Trimming took 4 bases from V and 6 from J; bases not matched to a gene: 10. Germline V CDR1 and CDR2: ENHRY, SYGVKD. This CDR3 has 15 residues. CDR3 coding DNA: TGTGCCATCAGTGGAGGACAGGGAGGTAATTCTGAAGCTTTCTTT. Translated: CAISGGQGGNSEAFF.

This sequence joins TRBV5-1 and TRBJ2-7; 7 bases are shared with TRBD1. The germline V gene has CDR1 SGHRS and CDR2 YFSETQ. CDR3 length equals 14 residues. The V segment lost 4 bases and the J segment 7 bases; nucleotides outside the gene matches: 11. CDR3 amino acids: CASSPRDRAEEQYF. The CDR3 DNA is TGCGCCAGCAGCCCTCGTGACAGGGCCGAAGAGCAGTACTTC.

This chain connects TRBV15 to TRBJ2-3; TRBD1 aligns across 7 bases. Trimming took 0 bases from V and 2 from J; bases not matched to a gene: 2. The CDR3 sequence is 15 residues long. Per germline, CDR1 LNHNV and CDR2 YYDKDF (reference sequence). The CDR3 loop reads CATSRDGTVTDTQYF. The CDR3 DNA reads TGTGCCACCAGCAGAGATGGGACAGTCACAGATACGCAGTATTTT.

V usage is TRBV21-1 and J usage is TRBJ1-1; the D call in the table, TRBD1, was not verified against the DNA. TRBV21-1 is shown as a pseudogene. This CDR3 has 13 amino acids. The CDR3 loop reads CASSKSRGRGAFF. CDR3 DNA: TGTGCCAGCAGCAAGTCTAGGGGGCGCGGAGCTTTCTTT.

The CDR3 loop is CASSYRVWGGYTF. Here the CDR3 DNA reads TGCGCCAGCAGCTACAGGGTATGGGGTGGCTACACCTTC. The V call is TRBV5-1, the J call TRBJ1-2; D is possibly TRBD1 (6 bases). The V end lost 3 bases, the J end lost 7 bases, and 13 bases lay between the germline ends. Germline lookup yields CDR1 SGHRS and CDR2 YFSETQ. The CDR3 is 13 amino acids.

The V and J genes are TRBV6-5 and TRBJ1-1; D is perhaps TRBD1 (6 bases). This CDR3 has 12 amino acids. Trimming took 6 bases from V and 1 from J, leaving 6 bases between them. Germline CDR1 reads MNHEY; CDR2 reads SVGAGI. The CDR3 nucleotides read TGTGCCAGCAGCAGGGGGAACACTGAAGCTTTCTTT. It specifies CASSRGNTEAFF.

The chain joins TRBV28 to TRBJ1-2, with 9 bases matching TRBD1. CDR1 is MDHEN and CDR2 is SYDVKM in the germline V gene. This CDR3 region has 16 residues. V trimming: 5 bases; J trimming: 7 bases; junction bases outside the gene matches: 14. Here the CDR3 DNA reads TGTGCCAGCAGTCCCAGGACAGGGGCCGCTTTGGGTGGCTACACCTTC. Protein: CASSPRTGAALGGYTF.